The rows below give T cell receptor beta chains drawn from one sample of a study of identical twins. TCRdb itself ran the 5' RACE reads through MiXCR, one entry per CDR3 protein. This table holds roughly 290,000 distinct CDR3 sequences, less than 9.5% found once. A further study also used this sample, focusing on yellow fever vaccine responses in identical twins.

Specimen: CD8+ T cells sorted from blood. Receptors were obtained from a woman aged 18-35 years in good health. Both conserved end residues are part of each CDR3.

cdr3_aa: CASSYRLATYYEQYF
v_call: TRBV5-6
cdr3_length: 15

cdr3_aa: CASSLPAGRVFSTDTQYF
v_call: TRBV5-1
cdr3_length: 18

cdr3_aa: CASSYSVDGSFEAFF
v_call: TRBV6-2/TRBV6-3
cdr3_length: 15

cdr3_aa: CASSEIRTDSTDTQYF
v_call: TRBV6-4
cdr3_length: 16

cdr3_aa: CASTPARELYEQYF
v_call: TRBV18
cdr3_length: 14

cdr3_aa: CASSTTPGTSAYTDTQYF
v_call: TRBV2
cdr3_length: 18

cdr3_aa: CASNTGGSSYEQYF
v_call: TRBV12-3/TRBV12-4
cdr3_length: 14

cdr3_aa: CASSSMGENTEAFF
v_call: TRBV7-9
cdr3_length: 14

cdr3_aa: CASSVTGQYEQYF
v_call: TRBV27
cdr3_length: 13

cdr3_aa: CASHGGLRYNEQFF
v_call: TRBV10-2
cdr3_length: 14

cdr3_aa: CSAPQGSKETQYF
v_call: TRBV20-1
cdr3_length: 13

cdr3_aa: CASREDNYIYNEQFF
v_call: TRBV5-6
cdr3_length: 15

cdr3_aa: CASSLPAGAVDTQYF
v_call: TRBV7-9
cdr3_length: 15

cdr3_aa: CASRDLAGLSYEQYF
v_call: TRBV10-2
cdr3_length: 15

cdr3_aa: CASSYPPGGGIDQETQYF
v_call: TRBV6-5
cdr3_length: 18

cdr3_aa: CASSGQGATSGSYEQYF
v_call: TRBV7-8
cdr3_length: 17

cdr3_aa: CASSDLTSGTSYEQYF
v_call: TRBV10-2
cdr3_length: 16

cdr3_aa: CSALGQGTKNIQYF
v_call: TRBV20-1
cdr3_length: 14

cdr3_aa: CASSPYGGYLNTEAFF
v_call: TRBV7-8
cdr3_length: 16

cdr3_aa: CASSVRGQGLTQETQYF
v_call: TRBV9
cdr3_length: 17

cdr3_aa: CASSPVSYEQYF
v_call: TRBV12-3/TRBV12-4
cdr3_length: 12

cdr3_aa: CASGPPTGARQETQYF
v_call: TRBV11-2
cdr3_length: 16

cdr3_aa: CASSEQGMDTDTQYF
v_call: TRBV7-8
cdr3_length: 15

cdr3_aa: CASGDSNTGELFF
v_call: TRBV19
cdr3_length: 13

cdr3_aa: CASSPTATSTDTQYF
v_call: TRBV27
cdr3_length: 15